The 8 T cell receptor beta chains below all came from one sample that was sequenced in a study of T cells expressing NK-cell markers. TCRdb re-called the 5' RACE reads; one entry per CDR3 protein, DNA not given. The table lists about 180,000 distinct CDR3 sequences. The sequencing input was blood T cells: a sorted CD56 or NKG2C T cell subset, CD4+ or CD8+ T cells, or bulk PBMC T cells (not recorded which). All receptors derive from a woman between 18 and 75 years old in good health.

The chain recombines TRBV3-1 with TRBJ2-1; the TCRdb D gene call, TRBD2, has no DNA to confirm it. The germline gives CDR1 LGHDT, CDR2 YNNKEL (reference sequence). The CDR3 totals 18 residues. The CDR3 here is CASSQVPTGTSTYNEQFF.

This rearrangement joins TRBV20-1 to TRBJ2-7. CDR1 and CDR2 (germline): DFQATT, SNEGSKA (reference sequence). The CDR3 loop spans 15 amino acids. The CDR3 loop reads CSARDLRGPNYEQYF.

V and J are TRBV7-3 and TRBJ1-2; TCRdb outputs TRBD1, but without DNA this stays unchecked. Germline V gives CDR1 SGHTA, CDR2 FQGTGA. The CDR3 is 14 residues long. This CDR3 is CASSSTGRGSGYTF.

This sequence joins TRBV5-1 and TRBJ2-6; TCRdb designates TRBD1, a call that cannot be tested without DNA. The germline CDR1 and CDR2 sequences are SGHRS and YFSETQ. The CDR3 is made up of 19 amino acids. The CDR3 here is CASSLAGTWTFGGANVLTF.

This chain uses TRBV7-2 with TRBJ1-5; TCRdb's D call of TRBD1 is untestable without DNA. The CDR3 is 15 amino acids. Germline V CDR1 and CDR2: SGHTA, FQGNSA. CDR3 amino acids: CASSLGPGSGQPQHF.

This chain connects TRBV20-1 to TRBJ2-7. The germline gives CDR1 DFQATT, CDR2 SNEGSKA (reference sequence). The CDR3 runs to 13 residues. CDR3 loop: CSALHGNTYEQYF.

J is TRBJ2-6 and V is TRBV11-1; checking the TCRdb D call of TRBD1 is not possible without DNA. The CDR3 extends over 18 amino acids. Per the germline V gene, CDR1 is SGHAT and CDR2 is FQDESV (reference sequence). CDR3 sequence reads: CASSLGWTGSSGANVLTF.

This chain connects TRBV9 to TRBJ2-5; TCRdb proposes TRBD2, but this gene call is untestable without DNA. This CDR3 has 14 amino acids. Germline V gene sequence: CDR1 SGDLS, CDR2 YYNGEE. CDR3 in amino acids: CASSGVLGGETQYF.